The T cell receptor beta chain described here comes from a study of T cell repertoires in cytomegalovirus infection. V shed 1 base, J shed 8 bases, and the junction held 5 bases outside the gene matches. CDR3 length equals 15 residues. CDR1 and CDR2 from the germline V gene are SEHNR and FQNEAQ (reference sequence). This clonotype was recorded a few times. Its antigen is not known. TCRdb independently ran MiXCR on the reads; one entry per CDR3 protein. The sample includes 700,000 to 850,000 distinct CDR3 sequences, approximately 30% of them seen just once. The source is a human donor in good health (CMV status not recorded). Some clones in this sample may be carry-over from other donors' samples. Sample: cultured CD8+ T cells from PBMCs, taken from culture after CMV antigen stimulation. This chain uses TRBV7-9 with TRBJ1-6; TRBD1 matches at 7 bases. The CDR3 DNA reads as TGTGCCAGCAGCTTAGTATGGACAGGAGATTCACCCCTCCACTTT. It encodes CASSLVWTGDSPLHF.